The T cell receptor beta chain under discussion was sequenced for a study of OX40 agonist ivuxolimab in advanced cancers. The study, taken as a whole, reports: Researchers did not determine the expanded peripheral T cells' antigen specificity.

Profiled with immunoSEQ multiplex PCR; TCRdb holds only in-frame clones, not every one. The sample lists about 69,000 clones, about four fifths seen once, with around 2% in the top ten. The V gene lost 0 bases and the J gene lost 7 bases, with 11 bases spanning the gap. The CDR3 is 13 residues long. Germline lookup yields CDR1 SGHNT and CDR2 YYREEE (reference sequence). This clone is a singleton in its sample. Its antigen is as yet unknown. The V call is TRBV5-4, the J call TRBJ2-7; unclear D gene. Sequencing was performed on CD4+ or CD8+ T cells sorted from blood, taken in a trial of the OX40 agonist ivuxolimab. The clonotype comes from an adult with an advanced solid tumor such as melanoma, head and neck, liver or kidney cancer. CDR3 sequence reads: CASSLGTRREQYF. CDR3 bases: TGTGCCAGCAGCTTGGGAACCAGGCGTGAGCAGTACTTC.